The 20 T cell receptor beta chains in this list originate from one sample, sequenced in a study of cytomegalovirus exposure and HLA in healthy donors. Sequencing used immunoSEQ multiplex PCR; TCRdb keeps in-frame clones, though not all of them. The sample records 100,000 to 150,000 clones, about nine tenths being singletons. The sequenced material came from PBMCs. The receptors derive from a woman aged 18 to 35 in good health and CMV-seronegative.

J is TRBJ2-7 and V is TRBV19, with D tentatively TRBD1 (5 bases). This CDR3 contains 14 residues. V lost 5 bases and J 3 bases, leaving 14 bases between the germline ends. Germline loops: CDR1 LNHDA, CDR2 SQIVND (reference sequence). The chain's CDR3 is CASSGIVGLYEQYF. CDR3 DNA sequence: TGTGCCAGTAGTGGAATCGTGGGGCTCTACGAGCAGTACTTC.

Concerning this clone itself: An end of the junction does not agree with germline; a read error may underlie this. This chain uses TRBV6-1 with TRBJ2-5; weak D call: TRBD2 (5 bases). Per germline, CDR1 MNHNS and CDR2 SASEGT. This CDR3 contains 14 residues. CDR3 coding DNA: TGTGCCATCAGTCGGCTAGCCCTTGGGGAGACCCAGTACTTC. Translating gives CAISRLALGETQYF.

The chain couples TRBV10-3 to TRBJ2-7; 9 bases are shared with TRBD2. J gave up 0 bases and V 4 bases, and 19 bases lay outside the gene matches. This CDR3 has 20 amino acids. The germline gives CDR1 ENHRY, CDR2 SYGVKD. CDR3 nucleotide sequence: TGTGCCATCAGTGCTGAGGAGGCTAGCGGGGTTCGACCGAGCTCCTACGAGCAGTACTTC. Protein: CAISAEEASGVRPSSYEQYF.

The CDR3 bases are TGTGCCAGCAGCTCGACCCCAGACAGGAGGACTAGCGGGGGCCGCACCGGGGAGCTGTTTTTT. As protein: CASSSTPDRRTSGGRTGELFF. This rearrangement joins TRBV7-8 to TRBJ2-2; TRBD2 matches 13 bases. The CDR3 has 21 residues. V gave up 4 bases and J gave up 4 bases; unmatched junction bases: 18. CDR1 is SGHVS and CDR2 is FQNEAQ in the germline V gene. Based on the CDR3 plus reference TRBV7-8 and TRBJ2-2, the full variable domain is GAGVSQSPRYKVAKRGQDVALRCDPISGHVSLFWYQQALGQGPEFLTYFQNEAQLDKSGLPSDRFFAERPEGSVSTLKIQRTQQEDSAVYLCASSSTPDRRTSGGRTGELFFGEGSRLTVL.

The DNA of the CDR3 is TGCGCCAGCAGCCCGAGGGCTCAAGGGAGGAACACTGAAGCTTTCTTT. It is translated as CASSPRAQGRNTEAFF. The chain uses TRBV4-1 and TRBJ1-1; D remains ambiguous. Looked up from germline, CDR1 is MGHRA and CDR2 is YSYEKL. Trimming stripped 4 bases from V and 1 base from J, with 16 bases between. The CDR3 spans 16 residues.

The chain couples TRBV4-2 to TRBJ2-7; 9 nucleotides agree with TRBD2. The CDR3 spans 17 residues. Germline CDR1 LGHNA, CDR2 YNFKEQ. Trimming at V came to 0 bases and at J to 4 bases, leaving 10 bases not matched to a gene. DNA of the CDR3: TGTGCCAGCAGCCAAGAAAGGTCCGGACTAGCGTTTTACGAGCAGTACTTC. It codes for CASSQERSGLAFYEQYF.

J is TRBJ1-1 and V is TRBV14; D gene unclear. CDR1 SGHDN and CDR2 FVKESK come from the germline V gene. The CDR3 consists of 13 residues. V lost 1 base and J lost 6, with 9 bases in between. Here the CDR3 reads CASSQGFYSEAFF. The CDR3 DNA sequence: TGTGCCAGCAGCCAAGGCTTTTACTCTGAAGCTTTCTTT.

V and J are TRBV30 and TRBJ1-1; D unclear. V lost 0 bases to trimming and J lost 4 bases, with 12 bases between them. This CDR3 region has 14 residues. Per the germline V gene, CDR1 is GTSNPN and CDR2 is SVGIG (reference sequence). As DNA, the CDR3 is TGTGCCTGGAGTGTTGGAGTGGCTCGCACTGAAGCTTTCTTT. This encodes CAWSVGVARTEAFF. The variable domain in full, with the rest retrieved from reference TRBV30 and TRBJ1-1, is SQTIHQWPATLVQPVGSPLSLECTVEGTSNPNLYWYRQAAGRGLQLLFYSVGIGQISSEVPQNLSASRPQDRQFILSSKKLLLSDSGFYLCAWSVGVARTEAFFGQGTRLTVV.

The CDR3 region is CASSAYSNTGELFF. CDR3 bases: TGTGCCAGCAGCGCATACAGCAACACCGGGGAGCTGTTTTTT. The rearrangement joins TRBV9 to TRBJ2-2; D remains ambiguous. V was shortened by 3 bases and J by 2 bases, with 8 bases between the two germline ends. CDR1 SGDLS and CDR2 YYNGEE come from the germline V gene. This CDR3 comprises 14 residues.

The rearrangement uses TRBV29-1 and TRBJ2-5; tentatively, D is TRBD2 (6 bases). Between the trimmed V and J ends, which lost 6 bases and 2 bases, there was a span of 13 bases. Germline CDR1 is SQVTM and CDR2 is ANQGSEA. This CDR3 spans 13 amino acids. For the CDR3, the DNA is TGCAGCGTAGAGGGACTGGAGCAAGAGACCCAGTACTTC. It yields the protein CSVEGLEQETQYF.

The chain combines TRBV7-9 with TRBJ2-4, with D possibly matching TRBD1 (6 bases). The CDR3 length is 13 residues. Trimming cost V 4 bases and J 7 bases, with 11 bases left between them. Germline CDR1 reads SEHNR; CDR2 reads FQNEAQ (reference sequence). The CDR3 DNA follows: TGTGCCAGCAGCTCTTCAGGGGAGAACATTCAGTACTTC. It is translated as CASSSSGENIQYF.

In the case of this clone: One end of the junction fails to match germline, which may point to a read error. CDR3 nucleotides: TGTGCCAGCCGTTTCTCAGCTAGCGCCCGGAACGAGCAGTACTTC. Its translation is CASRFSASARNEQYF. This chain connects TRBV27 to TRBJ2-7; the D gene is possibly TRBD2 (6 bases). Germline V gene data show CDR1 as MNHEY and CDR2 as SMNVEV (reference sequence). This CDR3 comprises 15 residues.

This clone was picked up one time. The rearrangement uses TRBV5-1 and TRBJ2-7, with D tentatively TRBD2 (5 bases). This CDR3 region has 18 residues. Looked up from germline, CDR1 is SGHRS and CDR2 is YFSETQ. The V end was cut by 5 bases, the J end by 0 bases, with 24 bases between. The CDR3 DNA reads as TGCGCCAGCAGTAATCTTTTCTTTGTGGAGGCCTCCTCCTACGAGCAGTACTTC. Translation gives CASSNLFFVEASSYEQYF.

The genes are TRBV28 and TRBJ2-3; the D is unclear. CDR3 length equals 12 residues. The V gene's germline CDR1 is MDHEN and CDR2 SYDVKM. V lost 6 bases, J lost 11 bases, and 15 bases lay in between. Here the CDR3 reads CASRATPSWQYF. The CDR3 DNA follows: TGTGCCAGCAGGGCCACACCCTCCTGGCAGTATTTT.

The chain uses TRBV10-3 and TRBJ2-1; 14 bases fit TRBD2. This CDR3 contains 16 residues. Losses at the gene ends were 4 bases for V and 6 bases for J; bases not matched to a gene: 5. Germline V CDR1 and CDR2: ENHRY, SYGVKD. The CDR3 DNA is TGTGCCATCAGTGGTCCGGGACTAGCGGGAGTCAATGAGCAGTTCTTC. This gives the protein CAISGPGLAGVNEQFF.

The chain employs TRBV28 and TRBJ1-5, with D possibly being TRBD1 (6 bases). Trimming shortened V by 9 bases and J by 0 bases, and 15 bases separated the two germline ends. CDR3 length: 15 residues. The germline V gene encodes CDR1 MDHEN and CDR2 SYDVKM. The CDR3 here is CASIPGDNSNQPQHF. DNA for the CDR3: TGTGCCAGTATTCCAGGGGATAATAGCAATCAGCCCCAGCATTTT.

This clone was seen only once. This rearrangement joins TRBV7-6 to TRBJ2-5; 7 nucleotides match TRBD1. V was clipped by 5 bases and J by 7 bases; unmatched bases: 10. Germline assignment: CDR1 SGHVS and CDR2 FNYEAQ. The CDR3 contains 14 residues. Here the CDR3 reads CASSPGTAGGTQYF. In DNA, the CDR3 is TGTGCCAGCAGCCCAGGGACAGCCGGCGGGACCCAGTACTTC.

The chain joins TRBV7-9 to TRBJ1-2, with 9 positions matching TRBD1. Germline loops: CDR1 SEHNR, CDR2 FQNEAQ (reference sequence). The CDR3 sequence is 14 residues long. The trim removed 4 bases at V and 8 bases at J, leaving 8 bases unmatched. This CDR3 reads CASSYTGTGKGYTF. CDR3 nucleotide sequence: TGTGCCAGCAGCTACACCGGGACAGGGAAGGGCTACACCTTC.

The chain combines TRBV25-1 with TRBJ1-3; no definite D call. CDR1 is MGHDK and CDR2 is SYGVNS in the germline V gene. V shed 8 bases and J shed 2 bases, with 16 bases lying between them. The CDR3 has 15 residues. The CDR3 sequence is CASAQAGLTGNTIYF. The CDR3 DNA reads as TGTGCCAGCGCACAAGCGGGCTTGACTGGAAACACCATATATTTT.

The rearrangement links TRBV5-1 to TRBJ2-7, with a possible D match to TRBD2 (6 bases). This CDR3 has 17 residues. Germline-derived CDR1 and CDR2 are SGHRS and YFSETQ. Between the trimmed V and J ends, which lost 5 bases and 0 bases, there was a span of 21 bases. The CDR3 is CASSPRTGLMTSYEQYF. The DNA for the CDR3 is TGCGCCAGCAGTCCCCGAACGGGACTTATGACCTCCTACGAGCAGTACTTC.